This T cell receptor (beta chain) was recovered during a study of blood T cells in healthy people across ages. Germline V gives CDR1 MGHDK, CDR2 SYGVNS. The ends were cut back, 2 bases at V and 0 bases at J, with 17 bases in the middle. The CDR3 sequence is 17 residues long. Comments on this clonotype: Antigen unknown.

The study's findings and limits: The study regarded diversity estimates from one million T cells as underestimates. The study could not conclusively compare naive and antigen-experienced cells, given its unsorted PBMCs.

The second PCR ran roughly 6 to 11 cycles with a sample-barcoded 5' primer and J-beta primers. TCRdb reanalysed the 5' RACE reads using MiXCR and keeps one entry per CDR3 protein. The repertoire holds some 1.5 million distinct CDR3 sequences, with about 42% as singletons. The sequence derives from a woman aged 18-29 years in good health. The material sequenced was blood. This sequence joins TRBV25-1 and TRBJ2-7; a possible D gene is TRBD1 (5 bases). This chain's CDR3 is CASSEGSGAAVSYEQYF. The CDR3 DNA is TGTGCCAGCAGTGAAGGTAGTGGGGCAGCTGTCTCCTACGAGCAGTACTTC.